The rows below give T cell receptor beta chains drawn from one sample of a study of human T cells and chemical hapten exposure. TCRdb ran MiXCR on the RACE reads and lists one entry per CDR3 protein. The table lists 62,000 or so distinct CDR3 sequences, approximately 10% of them singletons. The sample here was whole blood, taken in connection with sensitization to the hapten diphenylcyclopropenone (DPC). All receptors come from a woman aged 50 to 60 with alopecia areata. Some clones in this sample may be carry-over from other donors' samples. CDR3s include the opening cysteine and the closing phenylalanine or tryptophan. D genes are given only for firm matches. Clone size appears in some rows only: once, few, many, or a class for an expanded clone.

cdr3_nt: TGTGCCTGCGCCTCCGGGACAGTATATCCCGGGGAGCTGTTTTTT
cdr3_aa: CACASGTVYPGELFF
d_call: TRBD1
j_call: TRBJ2-2
clone_size: few
v_call: TRBV7-9

cdr3_nt: TGCAGTGCTAGGGTGGATGGCCATGAGCAGTTCTTC
cdr3_aa: CSARVDGHEQFF
d_call: .
j_call: TRBJ2-1
clone_size: many
v_call: TRBV20-1

cdr3_nt: TGTGCCAGCAGCTTGAGGGGGTTAGGTTCACCCCTCCACTTT
cdr3_aa: CASSLRGLGSPLHF
d_call: .
j_call: TRBJ1-6
clone_size: .
v_call: TRBV5-6

cdr3_nt: TGTGCCAGCAGCTTAGAGCAGGGTTGGGAAAAACTGTTTTTT
cdr3_aa: CASSLEQGWEKLFF
d_call: .
j_call: TRBJ1-4
clone_size: many
v_call: TRBV7-2

cdr3_nt: TGTGCCAGCAGTTTGTCGCGGACATCCTACGAGCAGTACTTC
cdr3_aa: CASSLSRTSYEQYF
d_call: .
j_call: TRBJ2-7
clone_size: .
v_call: TRBV12-3/TRBV12-4

cdr3_nt: TGTGCCAGCAGCCGAAAGTCGGCCCCCGGCGCCACTGAAGCTTTCTTT
cdr3_aa: CASSRKSAPGATEAFF
d_call: .
j_call: TRBJ1-1
clone_size: many
v_call: TRBV7-9

cdr3_nt: TGTGCCAGCAGCCACGCGGGCGCCGGGCGGACAGCTTTCTTT
cdr3_aa: CASSHAGAGRTAFF
d_call: .
j_call: TRBJ1-1
clone_size: .
v_call: TRBV6-6

cdr3_nt: TGCAGTGCTAGTTCGGGACCCACAGATACGCAGTATTTT
cdr3_aa: CSASSGPTDTQYF
d_call: .
j_call: TRBJ2-3
clone_size: many
v_call: TRBV20-1

cdr3_nt: TGTGCCAGCAGCCTCGGTCAGGGTGACAGACCCTACGAGCAGTACTTC
cdr3_aa: CASSLGQGDRPYEQYF
d_call: .
j_call: TRBJ2-7
clone_size: many
v_call: TRBV11-2

cdr3_nt: TGCAGTGCAGACAGGGGAGCGAGTGACACTGAAGCTTTCTTT
cdr3_aa: CSADRGASDTEAFF
d_call: TRBD1
j_call: TRBJ1-1
clone_size: many
v_call: TRBV20-1

cdr3_nt: TGTGCCAGCAGCTTGGAACTCCGCTACGAGCAGTACTTC
cdr3_aa: CASSLELRYEQYF
d_call: .
j_call: TRBJ2-7
clone_size: many
v_call: TRBV5-4

cdr3_nt: TGTGCCAGCAGTTTGGCCCCTTCCGGGGGCTACGAGCAGTACTTC
cdr3_aa: CASSLAPSGGYEQYF
d_call: .
j_call: TRBJ2-7
clone_size: .
v_call: TRBV12-3/TRBV12-4

cdr3_nt: TGTGCCAGCAGCTTATCCAGCGTGGAAAACATTCAGTACTTC
cdr3_aa: CASSLSSVENIQYF
d_call: .
j_call: TRBJ2-4
clone_size: .
v_call: TRBV7-2

cdr3_nt: TGTGCCAGCAGTTACCCCGGTACGAGTAATCAGCCCCAGCATTTT
cdr3_aa: CASSYPGTSNQPQHF
d_call: .
j_call: TRBJ1-5
clone_size: many
v_call: TRBV6-6

cdr3_nt: TGTGCCAGCTCACGATCATCTAACTATGGCTACACCTTC
cdr3_aa: CASSRSSNYGYTF
d_call: .
j_call: TRBJ1-2
clone_size: many
v_call: TRBV18

cdr3_nt: TGCAGTGCAACCCATGGGGGGGAGAATCAGCCCCAGCATTTT
cdr3_aa: CSATHGGENQPQHF
d_call: .
j_call: TRBJ1-5
clone_size: many
v_call: TRBV20-1

cdr3_nt: TGTGCCAGCAGCTTAAGTAGGACACCCGTCTATGGCTACACCTTC
cdr3_aa: CASSLSRTPVYGYTF
d_call: .
j_call: TRBJ1-2
clone_size: .
v_call: TRBV7-2

cdr3_nt: TGTGCCAGCAGCCCCCGGACCGCGTATGTCACAGATACGCAGTATTTT
cdr3_aa: CASSPRTAYVTDTQYF
d_call: .
j_call: TRBJ2-3
clone_size: few
v_call: TRBV7-8

cdr3_nt: TGTGCCAGCAGCTCCGGGGGGTCCACAGTGAACACTGAAGCTTTCTTT
cdr3_aa: CASSSGGSTVNTEAFF
d_call: .
j_call: TRBJ1-1
clone_size: few
v_call: TRBV11-1

cdr3_nt: TGTGCCAGCAGCGACCAGGGGGTCGGATTAGAGACCCAGTACTTC
cdr3_aa: CASSDQGVGLETQYF
d_call: TRBD1
j_call: TRBJ2-5
clone_size: many
v_call: TRBV7-6

cdr3_nt: TGCGCCAGCAGTGACACTACCTATGGCTACACCTTC
cdr3_aa: CASSDTTYGYTF
d_call: .
j_call: TRBJ1-2
clone_size: many
v_call: TRBV10-2

cdr3_nt: TGTGCCTGGAGTAGGGGGACTATGAATCAGCCCCAGCATTTT
cdr3_aa: CAWSRGTMNQPQHF
d_call: .
j_call: TRBJ1-5
clone_size: few
v_call: TRBV30

cdr3_nt: TGTGCCAGCAGTTACCAACATGGTACTGAAGCTTTCTTT
cdr3_aa: CASSYQHGTEAFF
d_call: .
j_call: TRBJ1-1
clone_size: many
v_call: TRBV6-2/TRBV6-3

cdr3_nt: TGTGCCATCAGTGAGTCCTTTGAGGCCGGGGAGCTGTTTTTT
cdr3_aa: CAISESFEAGELFF
d_call: .
j_call: TRBJ2-2
clone_size: .
v_call: TRBV10-3

cdr3_nt: TGTGCCAGCAGCCAAAATGAGCAGTTCTTC
cdr3_aa: CASSQNEQFF
d_call: .
j_call: TRBJ2-1
clone_size: .
v_call: TRBV28

cdr3_nt: TGTGCCAGCTTCGACAGCTTCTACTCTGGAAACACCATATATTTT
cdr3_aa: CASFDSFYSGNTIYF
d_call: .
j_call: TRBJ1-3
clone_size: .
v_call: TRBV18

cdr3_nt: TGCGCCAGCAGCTCACAACCCGGGACAGGGGTCTCCTACGAGCAGTACTTC
cdr3_aa: CASSSQPGTGVSYEQYF
d_call: TRBD1
j_call: TRBJ2-7
clone_size: few
v_call: TRBV5-1

cdr3_nt: TGTGCCAGCAGCCAAGGACTAGCGGGTGGACTCCGGGACTTC
cdr3_aa: CASSQGLAGGLRDF
d_call: TRBD2
j_call: TRBJ2-5
clone_size: many
v_call: TRBV3-1

cdr3_nt: TGTGCCAGCAGCCCGGACGACAGGCCAGGGACTGAAGCTTTCTTT
cdr3_aa: CASSPDDRPGTEAFF
d_call: .
j_call: TRBJ1-1
clone_size: large
v_call: TRBV5-6

cdr3_nt: TGTGCCAGCAGCTTTTATCCGGGGGTAGGGGATGGCTACACCTTC
cdr3_aa: CASSFYPGVGDGYTF
d_call: .
j_call: TRBJ1-2
clone_size: many
v_call: TRBV5-6

cdr3_nt: TGTGCCAGCAGCCTAAAGGGCAGCCAAAACATTCAGTACTTC
cdr3_aa: CASSLKGSQNIQYF
d_call: .
j_call: TRBJ2-4
clone_size: .
v_call: TRBV7-2

cdr3_nt: TGTGCCAGCAGCTTAGCTGCCGGGACTAGCTCCTACAATGAGCAGTTCTTC
cdr3_aa: CASSLAAGTSSYNEQFF
d_call: TRBD2
j_call: TRBJ2-1
clone_size: .
v_call: TRBV7-7

cdr3_nt: TGTGCCAGCAGTTTCGGACTAGCGGCGGGGGAGCAGTACTTC
cdr3_aa: CASSFGLAAGEQYF
d_call: TRBD2
j_call: TRBJ2-7
clone_size: .
v_call: TRBV12-3/TRBV12-4

cdr3_nt: TGTGCCAGCAGTTTAGCGGGCCGGACGGCGCCCCAGCATTTT
cdr3_aa: CASSLAGRTAPQHF
d_call: .
j_call: TRBJ1-5
clone_size: .
v_call: TRBV12-3/TRBV12-4

cdr3_nt: TGTGCCAGCAGCCGAACGGCGGGAGAGACCCAGTACTTC
cdr3_aa: CASSRTAGETQYF
d_call: .
j_call: TRBJ2-5
clone_size: .
v_call: TRBV7-9

cdr3_nt: TGTGCCAGCAGAAGCCGGGACCAGAACACCGGGGAGCTGTTTTTT
cdr3_aa: CASRSRDQNTGELFF
d_call: .
j_call: TRBJ2-2
clone_size: few
v_call: TRBV7-9

cdr3_nt: TGTGCCAGCAGTCTGCGAATGGTTAGCACAGATACGCAGTATTTT
cdr3_aa: CASSLRMVSTDTQYF
d_call: .
j_call: TRBJ2-3
clone_size: many
v_call: TRBV6-2/TRBV6-3

cdr3_nt: TGTGCCAGCAGCTTAGCAGGGGGCTACGAGCAGTACTTC
cdr3_aa: CASSLAGGYEQYF
d_call: TRBD1
j_call: TRBJ2-7
clone_size: many
v_call: TRBV7-3

cdr3_nt: TGTGCCAGCAGCTTGTATGCAGGGTCAGGGAGCTACACCTTC
cdr3_aa: CASSLYAGSGSYTF
d_call: .
j_call: TRBJ1-2
clone_size: few
v_call: TRBV5-4

cdr3_nt: TGTGCCAGCAGCCAAGATCTAACCCCGAGACAAGAGACCCAGTACTTC
cdr3_aa: CASSQDLTPRQETQYF
d_call: .
j_call: TRBJ2-5
clone_size: .
v_call: TRBV3-2

cdr3_nt: TGCAGCGGACGAGACAGCGGGACGACCGGGGAGCTGTTTTTT
cdr3_aa: CSGRDSGTTGELFF
d_call: TRBD2
j_call: TRBJ2-2
clone_size: many
v_call: TRBV29-1

cdr3_nt: TGCAGTGCTAGCCCAGAAGGGGGTTCACCCCTCCACTTT
cdr3_aa: CSASPEGGSPLHF
d_call: .
j_call: TRBJ1-6
clone_size: .
v_call: TRBV20-1

cdr3_nt: TGTGCCATCAGTAAGGACAACTACGAGCAGTACTTC
cdr3_aa: CAISKDNYEQYF
d_call: .
j_call: TRBJ2-7
clone_size: few
v_call: TRBV10-3

cdr3_nt: TGTGCCAGCAGCGTAGCTCCCCTGCAGTCTGGAAACACCATATATTTT
cdr3_aa: CASSVAPLQSGNTIYF
d_call: .
j_call: TRBJ1-3
clone_size: many
v_call: TRBV9

cdr3_nt: TGTGCCAGCAGTTCAAACAGGGTCTCTGGGGCCAACGTCCTGACTTTC
cdr3_aa: CASSSNRVSGANVLTF
d_call: .
j_call: TRBJ2-6
clone_size: many
v_call: TRBV6-6

cdr3_nt: TGCGCCAGCAGCCAAGTTGCAATTAGCGGGAGTTACAATGAGCAGTTCTTC
cdr3_aa: CASSQVAISGSYNEQFF
d_call: TRBD2
j_call: TRBJ2-1
clone_size: many
v_call: TRBV4-1